This is a list of T cell receptor beta chains from one sample in a study of glioma-infiltrating T cells after dendritic cell vaccination. TCRdb's table, derived via immunoSEQ multiplex PCR, lists solely in-frame clones and lacks some. This table has around 100,000 clones, around 81% appearing once. The starting material was blood, obtained before dendritic cell vaccination. All receptors come from a human donor with glioblastoma. Both conserved end residues are trimmed from each CDR3.

v_gene: TRBV5-6; CDR3aa: ASSRGQDTYEQY
v_gene: TRBV27; CDR3aa: ASSWGPGGNQPQH
v_gene: TRBV28; CDR3aa: ASSSRDRGGPGEQF
v_gene: TRBV10-3; CDR3aa: ASQGGGAFDQPQH
v_gene: TRBV4-2; CDR3aa: ASSQGLASGANVLT
v_gene: TRBV6-6; CDR3aa: ASSLTGAQETQY
v_gene: TRBV30; CDR3aa: AWTGTGGPPLH
v_gene: TRBV5-5; CDR3aa: ASSFGGDTGELF
v_gene: TRBV29-1; CDR3aa: SVGGQHEKLF
v_gene: TRBV19; CDR3aa: ASSSGGFSYGYT
v_gene: TRBV18; CDR3aa: ASSPTDNEQF
v_gene: TRBV10-3; CDR3aa: AISEMSLGADTQY
v_gene: TRBV4-3; CDR3aa: ASSQDSGWGQTQY
v_gene: TRBV5-4; CDR3aa: ASSLSRDSAYGYT
v_gene: TRBV10-1; CDR3aa: ASSDGRGNTEAF
v_gene: TRBV4-2; CDR3aa: ASSQDSLADIYEQY
v_gene: TRBV30; CDR3aa: AWTDRPYEQY
v_gene: TRBV4-1; CDR3aa: ASSQVGLRVVETQY
v_gene: TRBV6-5; CDR3aa: ASSSSRRGDGNTIY
v_gene: TRBV7-6; CDR3aa: ASSTIFSTVSGASGELF
v_gene: TRBV9; CDR3aa: ASRTETQATNYGYT
v_gene: TRBV11-3; CDR3aa: ASSLDRGPGSPLH
v_gene: TRBV6-4; CDR3aa: ASRDSDKNTEAF
v_gene: TRBV5-6; CDR3aa: ASSLTSGPRGSYNSPLH
v_gene: TRBV7-9; CDR3aa: ASSLDSSEAF
v_gene: TRBV5-1; CDR3aa: ASSLDGTGSNQPQH
v_gene: TRBV6-6; CDR3aa: ASSYGQGGNEQF